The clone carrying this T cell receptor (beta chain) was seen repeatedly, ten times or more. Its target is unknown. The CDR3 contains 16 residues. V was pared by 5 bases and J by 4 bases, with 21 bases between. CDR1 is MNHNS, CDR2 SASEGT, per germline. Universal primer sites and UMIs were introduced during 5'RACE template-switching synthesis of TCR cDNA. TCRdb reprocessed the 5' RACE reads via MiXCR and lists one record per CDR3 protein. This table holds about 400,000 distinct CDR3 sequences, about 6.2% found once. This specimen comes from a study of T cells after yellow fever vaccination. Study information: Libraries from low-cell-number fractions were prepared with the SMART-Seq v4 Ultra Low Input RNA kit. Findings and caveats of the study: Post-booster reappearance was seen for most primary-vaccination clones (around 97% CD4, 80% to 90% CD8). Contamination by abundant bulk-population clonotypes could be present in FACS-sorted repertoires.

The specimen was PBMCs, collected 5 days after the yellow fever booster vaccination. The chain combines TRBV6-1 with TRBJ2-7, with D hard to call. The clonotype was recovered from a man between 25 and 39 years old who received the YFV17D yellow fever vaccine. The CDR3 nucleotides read TGTGCCAGCAGTCAGGAGACCTCGTGGGTGACGTACGAGCAGTACTTC. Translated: CASSQETSWVTYEQYF.